What follows is one TCR beta chain and its context. As yet, its antigen is unknown. The CDR3 length is 14 residues. V was cut by 1 base and J by 3 bases, with 8 bases left in between. The germline CDR1 and CDR2 sequences are SGHRS and YFSETQ. Produced via immunoSEQ multiplex PCR; TCRdb's table is partial and in-frame only. The table has tens of thousands of clones, roughly 77% seen once. Each patient with chemo-refractory metastatic non-small-cell lung cancer was treated with focal radiation plus CTLA-4 blockade using ipilimumab. This entry comes from a study of radiotherapy plus CTLA-4 blockade in lung cancer. General study results and limits: Early blood T cell clone dynamics, with interferon-beta, were reported to best predict response. Clones of tumor-derived TCRs expanded in blood after radiotherapy plus ipilimumab.

Source: peripheral blood, taken from a patient treated with radiotherapy plus ipilimumab. The sequence derives from a human donor with non-small cell lung cancer that progressed on radiotherapy plus ipilimumab. The V call is TRBV5-1, the J call TRBJ1-5; no definite D call. CDR3: CASSLSGSNQPQHF. The CDR3 nucleotides read TGCGCCAGCAGCTTGTCGGGTTCCAATCAGCCCCAGCATTTT.